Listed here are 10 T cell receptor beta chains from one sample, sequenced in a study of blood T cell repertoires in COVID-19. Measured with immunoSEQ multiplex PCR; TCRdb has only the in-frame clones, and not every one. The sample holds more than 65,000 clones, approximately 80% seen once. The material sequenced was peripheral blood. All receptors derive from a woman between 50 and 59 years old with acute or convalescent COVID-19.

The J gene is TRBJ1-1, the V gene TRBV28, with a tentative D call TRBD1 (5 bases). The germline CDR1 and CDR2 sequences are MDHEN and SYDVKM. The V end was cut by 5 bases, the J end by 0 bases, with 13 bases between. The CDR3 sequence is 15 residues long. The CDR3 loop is CASSLLGTLNTEAFF. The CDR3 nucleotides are TGTGCCAGCAGTCTCTTGGGGACTTTGAACACTGAAGCTTTCTTT.

CDR3 sequence reads: CASSLQPGGAGQPQHF. The CDR3 DNA sequence: TGTGCCAGCAGCTTACAGCCAGGGGGCGCGGGTCAGCCCCAGCATTTT. J is TRBJ1-5 and V is TRBV7-2; 8 nucleotides line up with TRBD1. J lost 6 bases, V lost 2 bases, and 9 bases had no gene match. The CDR3 is made up of 16 amino acids. The germline V gene encodes CDR1 SGHTA and CDR2 FQGNSA.

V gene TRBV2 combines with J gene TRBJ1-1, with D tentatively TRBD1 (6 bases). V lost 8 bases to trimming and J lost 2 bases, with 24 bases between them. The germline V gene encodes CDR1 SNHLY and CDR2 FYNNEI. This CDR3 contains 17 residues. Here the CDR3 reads CASLGGQGGEVNTEAFF. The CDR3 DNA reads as TGTGCCAGCTTGGGGGGGCAGGGAGGAGAAGTTAACACTGAAGCTTTCTTT.

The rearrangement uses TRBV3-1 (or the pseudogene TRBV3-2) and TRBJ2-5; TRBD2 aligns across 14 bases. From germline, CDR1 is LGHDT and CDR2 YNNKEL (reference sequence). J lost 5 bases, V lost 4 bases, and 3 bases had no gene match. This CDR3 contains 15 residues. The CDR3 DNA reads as TGTGCCAGCAGCCTGACTAGCGGGGGGGCTGAGACCCAGTACTTC. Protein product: CASSLTSGGAETQYF.

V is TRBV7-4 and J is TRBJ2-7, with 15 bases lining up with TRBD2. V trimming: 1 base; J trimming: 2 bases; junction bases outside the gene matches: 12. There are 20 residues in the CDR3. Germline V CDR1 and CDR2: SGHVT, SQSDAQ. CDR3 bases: TGTGCCAGCAGCTTAGTGAAGAAGGGACTAGCGGGGGGCCCTACCTACGAGCAGTACTTC. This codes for CASSLVKKGLAGGPTYEQYF.

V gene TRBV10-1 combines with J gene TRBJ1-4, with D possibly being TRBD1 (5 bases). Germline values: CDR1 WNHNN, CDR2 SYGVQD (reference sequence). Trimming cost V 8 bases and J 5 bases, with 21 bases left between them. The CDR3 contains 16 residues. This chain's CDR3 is CASSPDTSGVNEKLFF. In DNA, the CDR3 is TGCGCCAGCTCCCCGGACACGTCGGGGGTAAATGAAAAACTGTTTTTT.

The CDR3 bases are TGTGCCAGCAGCTCCCGCAAAGTGGGGGCAGTCCAAGAGACCCAGTACTTC. This gives the protein CASSSRKVGAVQETQYF. The V and J genes are TRBV7-9 and TRBJ2-5; perhaps TRBD1 as D (6 bases). The CDR3 covers 17 residues. CDR1 SEHNR and CDR2 FQNEAQ come from the germline V gene (reference sequence). V shed 4 bases and J shed 1 base, with 19 bases lying between them. Together with reference TRBV7-9 and TRBJ2-5, the CDR3 gives the full variable domain: DTGVSQNPRHKITKRGQNVTFRCDPISEHNRLYWYRQTLGQGPEFLTYFQNEAQLEKSRLLSDRFSAERPKGSFSTLEIQRTEQGDSAMYLCASSSRKVGAVQETQYFGPGTRLLVL.

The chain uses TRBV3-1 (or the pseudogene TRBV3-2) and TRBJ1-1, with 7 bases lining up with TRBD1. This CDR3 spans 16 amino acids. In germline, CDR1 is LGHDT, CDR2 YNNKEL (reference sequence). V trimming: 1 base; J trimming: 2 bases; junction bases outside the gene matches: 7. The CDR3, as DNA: TGTGCCAGCAGCCAAGCCGTTGGGACAGCTAACACTGAAGCTTTCTTT. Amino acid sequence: CASSQAVGTANTEAFF.

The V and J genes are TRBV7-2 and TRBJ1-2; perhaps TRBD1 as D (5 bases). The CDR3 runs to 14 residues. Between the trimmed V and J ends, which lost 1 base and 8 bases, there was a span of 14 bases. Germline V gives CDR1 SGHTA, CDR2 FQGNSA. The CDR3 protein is CASSLVAGQGGYTF. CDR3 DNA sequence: TGTGCCAGCAGCTTAGTCGCAGGGCAGGGCGGCTACACCTTC.

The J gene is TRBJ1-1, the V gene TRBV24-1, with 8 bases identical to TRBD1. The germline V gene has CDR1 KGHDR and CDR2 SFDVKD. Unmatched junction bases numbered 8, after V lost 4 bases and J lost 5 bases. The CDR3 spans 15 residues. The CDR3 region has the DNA TGTGCCACCAGTGACCCCACAGGGGGAATTACTGAAGCTTTCTTT. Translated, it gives CATSDPTGGITEAFF.